This entry concerns a single TCR beta chain. Libraries were prepared by immunoSEQ multiplex PCR; TCRdb keeps only in-frame clonotypes and omits some of them. The table has under 150,000 clones, roughly three quarters seen once. This specimen comes from a study of blood T cell repertoires in COVID-19. Study-level background: Sources were T cells, B-cell-depleted T cells, or PBMCs; the material itself was cDNA or gDNA.

This CDR3 has 13 amino acids. The V end lost 2 bases, the J end lost 9 bases, and 11 bases lay between the germline ends. Germline V CDR1 and CDR2: SNHLY, FYNNEI. This sequence was found in a woman over 75 with acute or convalescent COVID-19. V is TRBV2 and J is TRBJ2-1; D unresolved. The sequenced sample consisted of peripheral blood. The CDR3 bases are TGTGCCAGCAGTGAAAACGGTTATACTGAGCAGTTCTTC. This gives the protein CASSENGYTEQFF.